The clone carrying this T cell receptor (beta chain) was seen ten or more times. The antigen remains unidentified. This entry comes from a study of T cells in Graves' hyperthyroidism and ophthalmopathy. The study left out patients who had uncontrolled infection, other autoimmune disease, pregnancy or lactation. General study findings and limits: The model foresaw ophthalmopathy a median around 6.4 months prior to onset.

The TCR beta CDR3 regions underwent amplification using RNA transcripts as the source. TCR CDR3 underwent first-round RT-PCR with the HTBI primer set. TCRdb reprocessed the multiplex PCR reads via MiXCR and lists one record per CDR3 protein. The table records about 520,000 distinct CDR3 sequences, roughly a quarter of them present only once. The germline V gene encodes CDR1 LNHDA and CDR2 SQIVND (reference sequence). Trimming took 3 bases from V and 8 from J; bases not matched to a gene: 9. This CDR3 contains 14 residues. This receptor was obtained from a woman aged 30 to 39 with Graves' ophthalmopathy. The sequencing input was blood. The V gene is TRBV19, the J gene TRBJ1-2; 7 bases map to TRBD1. The CDR3 loop is CASSILDRSPGYTF. The CDR3 DNA follows: TGTGCCAGTAGTATCCTGGACAGGTCCCCAGGCTACACCTTC. The full variable domain, completed using reference TRBV19 and TRBJ1-2, is DGGITQSPKYLFRKEGQNVTLSCEQNLNHDAMYWYRQDPGQGLRLIYYSQIVNDFQKGDIAEGYSVSREKKESFPLTVTSAQKNPTAFYLCASSILDRSPGYTFGSGTRLTVV.